A selection of T cell receptor beta chains follows, all from one sample in a study of shared clonotypes between healthy human individuals. Method: immunoSEQ multiplex PCR; TCRdb's copy keeps in-frame clones and lacks some. Among hundreds of thousands of clones listed, about 96% were seen once. Material for sequencing was naive CD4+ T cells sorted from blood. The receptor source for this set is a woman aged 30 to 39 in good health. CDR3s include the opening cysteine and the closing phenylalanine or tryptophan. The D gene is left open where the match is weak. Size is omitted from some rows. Given values are once, few, many or a class for expanded clones.

clone_size | d_call | j_call | v_call | cdr3_aa | cdr3_nt
NA | TRBD1 | TRBJ2-7 | TRBV7-9 | CASSSIRQGPYEQYF | TGTGCCAGCAGCTCCATTCGACAGGGACCCTACGAGCAGTACTTC
NA | TRBD1 | TRBJ1-1 | TRBV5-4 | CASSVDLTGVTEAFF | TGTGCCAGCAGCGTCGACTTGACAGGGGTGACTGAAGCTTTCTTT
NA | NA | TRBJ2-1 | TRBV2 | CATGPGTSNEQFF | TGTGCCACCGGGCCCGGGACTTCAAATGAGCAGTTCTTC
NA | NA | TRBJ2-5 | TRBV27 | CASSPYRMQETQYF | TGTGCCAGCAGTCCCTACAGAATGCAAGAGACCCAGTACTTC
once | TRBD1 | TRBJ2-1 | TRBV7-3 | CASSLGLNRGRQFF | TGTGCCAGCAGCTTAGGTTTGAACAGGGGGCGTCAGTTCTTC
few | NA | TRBJ1-2 | TRBV5-1 | CASSSNREGYGYTF | TGCGCCAGCAGCAGTAACAGGGAGGGCTATGGCTACACCTTC
NA | NA | TRBJ2-6 | TRBV28 | CASSQGVAGANVLTF | TGTGCCAGCAGTCAAGGGGTCGCTGGGGCCAACGTCCTGACTTTC
NA | NA | TRBJ2-5 | TRBV25-1 | CACAGSSGTQYF | TGTGCCTGCGCCGGGTCATCGGGGACCCAGTACTTC
NA | NA | TRBJ2-7 | TRBV18 | CASSRTGDGEQYF | TGTGCCAGCTCACGGACGGGAGATGGTGAGCAGTACTTC
NA | NA | TRBJ1-2 | TRBV6-5 | CASNPGGLQGHGYTF | TGTGCCAGCAATCCTGGTGGGCTACAGGGACATGGCTACACCTTC
NA | TRBD1 | TRBJ2-1 | TRBV18 | CASSPGQGYNEQFF | TGTGCCAGCTCTCCGGGACAGGGCTACAATGAGCAGTTCTTC
NA | TRBD2 | TRBJ2-7 | TRBV25-1 | CASSESFGLAGNEQYF | TGTGCCAGCAGTGAATCTTTTGGTCTAGCGGGAAACGAGCAGTACTTC
once | NA | TRBJ1-5 | TRBV15 | CATSREMRGWINMSNQPQHF | TGTGCCACCAGCAGAGAAATGAGGGGCTGGATAAATATGAGCAATCAGCCCCAGCATTTT